The 17 T cell receptor beta chains listed next were all sequenced from one sample in a study of blood T cell repertoires in COVID-19. Produced via immunoSEQ multiplex PCR; TCRdb's table is partial and in-frame only. The profile shows approximately 450,000 clones, roughly 90% of them singletons. Sequencing was carried out using peripheral blood. The receptors were sampled from a young woman with acute or convalescent COVID-19.

The CDR3 loop is CASSLMLGSPEQYF. The DNA of the CDR3 is TGTGCCAGTAGTCTGATGCTAGGTTCACCCGAGCAGTACTTC. The chain recombines TRBV19 with TRBJ2-7, with D unclear. With 5 bases removed from V and 6 bases from J, the gap between germline ends came to 17 bases. CDR3 length: 14 amino acids. In germline, CDR1 is LNHDA, CDR2 SQIVND (reference sequence).

The chain is built from TRBV5-8 and TRBJ2-3, with 7 bases fitting TRBD2. Trimming removed 2 bases from V and 2 bases from J; junction bases left unmatched: 2. The CDR3 spans 14 residues. From germline, CDR1 is SGHTS and CDR2 YDEGEE. In DNA, the CDR3 is TGTGCCAGCAGCTTCGGGGGGTCCACAGATACGCAGTATTTT. Translated, it gives CASSFGGSTDTQYF.

This clone has a single count. The chain joins TRBV9 to TRBJ2-5; the D is unclear. The CDR3 has 14 amino acids. V dropped 0 bases and J dropped 3 bases, with 9 bases sitting between them. From germline, CDR1 is SGDLS and CDR2 YYNGEE. The DNA for the CDR3 is TGTGCCAGCAGCGTAGGCTCCAGAAAAGAGACCCAGTACTTC. This translates into CASSVGSRKETQYF. Complete variable domain (other parts from reference TRBV9 and TRBJ2-5): DSGVTQTPKHLITATGQRVTLRCSPRSGDLSVYWYQQSLDQGLQFLIQYYNGEERAKGNILERFSAQQFPDLHSELNLSSLELGDSALYFCASSVGSRKETQYFGPGTRLLVL.

The chain recombines TRBV5-8 with TRBJ2-3; the D is unclear. V was cut by 4 bases and J by 1 base, with 13 bases left in between. CDR1 SGHTS and CDR2 YDEGEE come from the germline V gene. CDR3 length equals 15 residues. The CDR3 loop is CASSGHQKGTDTQYF. CDR3 DNA sequence: TGTGCCAGCAGCGGCCACCAAAAAGGCACAGATACGCAGTATTTT. Combining the CDR3 with reference TRBV5-8 and TRBJ2-3 gives the whole variable domain EAGVTQSPTHLIKTRGQQATLRCSPISGHTSVYWYQQALGLGLQFLLWYDEGEERNRGNFPPRFSGRQFPNYSSELNVNALELEDSALYLCASSGHQKGTDTQYFGPGTRLTVL.

V and J are TRBV20-1 and TRBJ2-1; D uncertain. The germline V and J ends were trimmed by 6 bases and 4 bases, with 7 bases remaining between them. Germline V lookup: CDR1 DFQATT, CDR2 SNEGSKA (reference sequence). The CDR3 runs 11 residues. The DNA for the CDR3 is TGCAGTGCCCCCCTTTACAATGAGCAGTTCTTC. Residues: CSAPLYNEQFF.

CDR3: CASSPGASGNTIYF. Here the CDR3 DNA reads TGTGCCAGCAGTCCAGGGGCCTCTGGAAACACCATATATTTT. This chain links TRBV28 with TRBJ1-3; tentatively, D is TRBD1 (6 bases). V was shortened by 5 bases and J by 0 bases, with 8 bases between the two germline ends. Germline values: CDR1 MDHEN, CDR2 SYDVKM. There are 14 residues in the CDR3. The full variable domain, rest sourced from reference TRBV28 and TRBJ1-3, is DVKVTQSSRYLVKRTGEKVFLECVQDMDHENMFWYRQDPGLGLRLIYFSYDVKMKEKGDIPEGYSVSREKKERFSLILESASTNQTSMYLCASSPGASGNTIYFGEGSWLTVV.

V usage is TRBV5-1 and J usage is TRBJ2-7, with TRBD1 matching over 7 bases. J was trimmed by 5 bases and V by 1 base; bases with no gene match: 9. The CDR3 is 15 amino acids. The germline V gene has CDR1 SGHRS and CDR2 YFSETQ. The CDR3 DNA is TGCGCCAGCAGCTTGTACAGGGGAGTCGGCGACGAGCAGTACTTC. Its protein is CASSLYRGVGDEQYF.

This chain joins TRBV2 and TRBJ1-1; unclear D gene. V shed 6 bases and J shed 0 bases, with 8 bases lying between them. This CDR3 has 13 residues. CDR1 is SNHLY and CDR2 is FYNNEI in the germline V gene. CDR3 in amino acids: CASSGNLNTEAFF. DNA of the CDR3: TGTGCCAGCAGCGGTAATCTGAACACTGAAGCTTTCTTT.

This clone was counted once. The V and J genes are TRBV10-2 and TRBJ2-7; D remains unclear. This CDR3 has 12 residues. CDR1 WSHSY and CDR2 SAAADI come from the germline V gene. V gave up 7 bases and J gave up 4 bases, with 11 bases separating them. The CDR3 sequence is CASKAGGYEQYF. DNA of the CDR3: TGCGCCAGCAAAGCTGGTGGTTACGAGCAGTACTTC.

Worth noting for this clone: Possible read error: a much larger clone is one base away. J is TRBJ2-2 and V is TRBV28; no clear D. V lost 6 bases, J lost 2 bases, and 4 bases lay in between. The CDR3 is 12 residues long. The germline V gene has CDR1 MDHEN and CDR2 SYDVKM. This chain's CDR3 is CASSRNTGELFF. For the CDR3, the DNA is TGTGCCAGCAGCAGAAACACCGGGGAGCTGTTTTTT.

The rearrangement joins TRBV9 to TRBJ2-2; tentatively, D is TRBD2 (5 bases). CDR3 length equals 17 residues. V was cut by 4 bases and J by 1 base, with 17 bases left in between. Germline CDR1 and CDR2: SGDLS and YYNGEE. The CDR3 DNA is TGTGCCAGCAGCCCACGTTTAATTGCGGGGAACACCGGGGAGCTGTTTTTT. It yields the protein CASSPRLIAGNTGELFF.

This sequence joins TRBV4-1 and TRBJ2-2, with 9 bases fitting TRBD2. The V segment lost 2 bases and the J segment 3 bases; nucleotides outside the gene matches: 7. Per the germline V gene, CDR1 is MGHRA and CDR2 is YSYEKL. The CDR3 sequence is 17 residues long. CDR3 coding DNA: TGCGCCAGCAGCCAACACAGCGGGGGGTATTACACCGGGGAGCTGTTTTTT. It codes for CASSQHSGGYYTGELFF.

The chain has TRBV24-1 and TRBJ2-1, with 10 positions matching TRBD2. Germline CDR1 KGHDR, CDR2 SFDVKD. There are 13 residues in the CDR3. V shed 8 bases, J shed 5 bases, and the junction held 2 bases outside the gene matches. CDR3 coding DNA: TGTGCCACCACTAGCGGGGGAGACAATGAGCAGTTCTTC. This sequence encodes CATTSGGDNEQFF.

The genes are TRBV21-1 and TRBJ2-5; the table gives TRBD1 as D, unverified against the DNA. TRBV21-1 is a pseudogene segment. The CDR3 totals 18 residues. CDR3 in amino acids: CASSKAGQGGHLQETQYF. CDR3 DNA: TGTGCCAGCAGCAAAGCCGGACAGGGAGGTCACCTCCAAGAGACCCAGTACTTC.

The CDR3 nucleotides are TGTGCCAGCAGCCGATTACTAGCGGGAGGCACAGATACGCAGTATTTT. This gives the protein CASSRLLAGGTDTQYF. This chain links TRBV3-1 (or the pseudogene TRBV3-2) with TRBJ2-3, with TRBD2 matching over 11 bases. The V gene end was trimmed by 4 bases and the J gene end by 1 base; junction bases not matched to a gene: 4. The germline gives CDR1 LGHDT, CDR2 YNNKEL (reference sequence). The CDR3 contains 16 residues.

V gene TRBV7-9 combines with J gene TRBJ1-3; possible D gene TRBD1, 5 bases. Germline V gene lookup returns CDR1 SEHNR and CDR2 FQNEAQ (reference sequence). CDR3 size: 13 residues. V lost 5 bases and J 2 bases, leaving 7 bases between the germline ends. CDR3 protein: CASSRTPGNTIYF. The CDR3 bases are TGTGCCAGCAGCCGGACACCTGGAAACACCATATATTTT.

The J gene is TRBJ2-4, the V gene TRBV11-2, with D possibly matching TRBD2 (5 bases). Germline loops: CDR1 SGHAT, CDR2 FQNNGV. The V end lost 1 base, the J end lost 9 bases, and 10 bases lay between the germline ends. The CDR3 has 13 residues. The CDR3 spells CASSLGTSSIQYF. CDR3 nucleotide sequence: TGTGCCAGCAGCTTAGGAACTAGTAGCATTCAGTACTTC.